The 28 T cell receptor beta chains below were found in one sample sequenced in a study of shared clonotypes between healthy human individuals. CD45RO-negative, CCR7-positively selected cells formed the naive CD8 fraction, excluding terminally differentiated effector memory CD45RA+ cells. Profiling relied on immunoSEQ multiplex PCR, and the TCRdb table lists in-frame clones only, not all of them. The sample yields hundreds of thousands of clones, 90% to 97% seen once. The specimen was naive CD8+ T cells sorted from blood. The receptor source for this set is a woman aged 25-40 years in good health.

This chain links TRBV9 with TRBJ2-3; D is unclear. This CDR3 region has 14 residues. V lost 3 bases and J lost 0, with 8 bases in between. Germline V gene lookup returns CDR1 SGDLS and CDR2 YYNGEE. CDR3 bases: TGTGCCAGCAGCGCTCGACATAGCACAGATACGCAGTATTTT. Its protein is CASSARHSTDTQYF.

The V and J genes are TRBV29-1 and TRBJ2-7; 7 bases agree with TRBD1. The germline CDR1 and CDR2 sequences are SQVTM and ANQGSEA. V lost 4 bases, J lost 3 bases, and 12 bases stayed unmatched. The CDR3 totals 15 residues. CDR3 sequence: CSVAPRGTSNYEQYF. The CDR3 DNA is TGCAGCGTTGCTCCCAGGGGGACCTCGAACTACGAGCAGTACTTC.

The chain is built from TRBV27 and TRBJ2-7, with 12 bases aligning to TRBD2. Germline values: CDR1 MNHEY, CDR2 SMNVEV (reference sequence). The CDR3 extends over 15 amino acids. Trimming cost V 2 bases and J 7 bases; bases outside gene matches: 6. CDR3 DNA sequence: TGTGCCAGCAGTTTAAGGACTAGCGGGGCGTATGAGCAGTACTTC. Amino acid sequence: CASSLRTSGAYEQYF.

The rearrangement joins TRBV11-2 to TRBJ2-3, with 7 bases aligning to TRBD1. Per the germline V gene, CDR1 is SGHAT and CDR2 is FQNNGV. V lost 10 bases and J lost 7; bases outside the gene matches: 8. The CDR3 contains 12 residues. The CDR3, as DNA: TGTGCCACCATAGGGGACAGACATACGCAGTATTTT. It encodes CATIGDRHTQYF.

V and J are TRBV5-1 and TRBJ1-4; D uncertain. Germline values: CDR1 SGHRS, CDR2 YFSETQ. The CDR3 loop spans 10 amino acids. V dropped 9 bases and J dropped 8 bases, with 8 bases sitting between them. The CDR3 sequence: CATGGEKLFF. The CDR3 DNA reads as TGCGCCACTGGCGGGGAAAAACTGTTTTTT.

Written as DNA, the CDR3 is TGTGCCAGCAGTGTCCGGGACCGGCGGTACTTC. As protein: CASSVRDRRYF. V gene TRBV2 combines with J gene TRBJ2-5; D is tentatively TRBD1 or TRBD2 (5 bases each). Per the germline V gene, CDR1 is SNHLY and CDR2 is FYNNEI. Trimming took 4 bases from V and 13 from J, leaving 13 bases between them. The CDR3 sequence is 11 residues long.

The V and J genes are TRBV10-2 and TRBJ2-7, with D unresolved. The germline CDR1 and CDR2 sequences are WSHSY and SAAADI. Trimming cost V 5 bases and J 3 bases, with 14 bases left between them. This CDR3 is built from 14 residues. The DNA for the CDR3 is TGCGCCAGCAGTTTGTTCCAGGTGGGCTACGAGCAGTACTTC. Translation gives CASSLFQVGYEQYF.

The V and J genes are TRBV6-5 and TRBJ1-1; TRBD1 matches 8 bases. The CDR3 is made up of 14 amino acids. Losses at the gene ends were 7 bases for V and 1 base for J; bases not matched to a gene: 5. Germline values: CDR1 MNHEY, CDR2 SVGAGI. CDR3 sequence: CASIKGTGNTEAFF. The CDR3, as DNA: TGTGCCAGCATTAAGGGGACAGGGAACACTGAAGCTTTCTTT.

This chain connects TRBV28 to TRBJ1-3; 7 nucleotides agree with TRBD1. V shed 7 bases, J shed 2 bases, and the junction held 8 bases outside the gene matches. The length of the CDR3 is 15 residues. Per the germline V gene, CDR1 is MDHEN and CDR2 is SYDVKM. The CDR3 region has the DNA TGTGCCAGCACTCTCGACAGGGACCCTGGAAACACCATATATTTT. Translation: CASTLDRDPGNTIYF.

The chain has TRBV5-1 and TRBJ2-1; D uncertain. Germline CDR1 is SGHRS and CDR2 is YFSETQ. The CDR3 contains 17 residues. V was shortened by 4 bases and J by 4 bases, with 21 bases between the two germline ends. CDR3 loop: CASSGPHTALSYNEQFF. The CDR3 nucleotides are TGCGCCAGCAGCGGTCCTCATACAGCGCTATCTTACAATGAGCAGTTCTTC.

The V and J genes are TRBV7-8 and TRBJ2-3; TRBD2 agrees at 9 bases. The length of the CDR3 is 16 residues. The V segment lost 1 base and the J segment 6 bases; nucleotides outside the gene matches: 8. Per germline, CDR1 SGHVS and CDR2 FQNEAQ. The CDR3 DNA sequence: TGTGCCAGCAGCTTAGATAGCGGGAGAGTTTTGGATACGCAGTATTTT. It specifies CASSLDSGRVLDTQYF.

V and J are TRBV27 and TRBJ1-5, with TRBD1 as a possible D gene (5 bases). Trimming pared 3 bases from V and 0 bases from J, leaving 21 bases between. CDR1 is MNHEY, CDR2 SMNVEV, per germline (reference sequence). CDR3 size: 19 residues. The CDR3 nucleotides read TGTGCCAGCAGTTTCCTCGGACCAGGGCCGGAGGGTAGCAATCAGCCCCAGCATTTT. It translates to CASSFLGPGPEGSNQPQHF.

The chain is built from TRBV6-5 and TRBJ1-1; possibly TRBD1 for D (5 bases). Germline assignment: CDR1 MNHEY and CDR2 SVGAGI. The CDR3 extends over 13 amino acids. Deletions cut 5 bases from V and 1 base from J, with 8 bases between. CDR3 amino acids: CASSEDTNTEAFF. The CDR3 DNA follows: TGTGCCAGCAGTGAGGACACGAACACTGAAGCTTTCTTT.

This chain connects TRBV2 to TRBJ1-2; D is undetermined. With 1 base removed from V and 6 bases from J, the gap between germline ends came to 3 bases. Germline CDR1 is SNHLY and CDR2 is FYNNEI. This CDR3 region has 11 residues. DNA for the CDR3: TGTGCCAGCAGTGAAGGGGATGGCTACACCTTC. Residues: CASSEGDGYTF.

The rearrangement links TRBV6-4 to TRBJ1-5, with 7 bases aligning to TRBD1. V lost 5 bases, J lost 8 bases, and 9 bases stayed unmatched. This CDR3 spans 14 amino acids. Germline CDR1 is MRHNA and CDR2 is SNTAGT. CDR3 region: CASSSGGPGEPQHF. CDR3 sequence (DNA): TGTGCCAGCAGTTCAGGGGGGCCCGGAGAGCCCCAGCATTTT.

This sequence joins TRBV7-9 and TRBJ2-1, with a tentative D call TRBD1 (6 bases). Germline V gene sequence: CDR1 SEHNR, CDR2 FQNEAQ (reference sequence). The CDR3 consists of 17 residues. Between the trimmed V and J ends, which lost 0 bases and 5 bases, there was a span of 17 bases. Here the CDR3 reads CASSLAQGWGENNEQFF. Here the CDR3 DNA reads TGTGCCAGCAGCTTAGCACAGGGATGGGGAGAAAACAATGAGCAGTTCTTC. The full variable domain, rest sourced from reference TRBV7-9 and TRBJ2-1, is DTGVSQNPRHKITKRGQNVTFRCDPISEHNRLYWYRQTLGQGPEFLTYFQNEAQLEKSRLLSDRFSAERPKGSFSTLEIQRTEQGDSAMYLCASSLAQGWGENNEQFFGPGTRLTVL.

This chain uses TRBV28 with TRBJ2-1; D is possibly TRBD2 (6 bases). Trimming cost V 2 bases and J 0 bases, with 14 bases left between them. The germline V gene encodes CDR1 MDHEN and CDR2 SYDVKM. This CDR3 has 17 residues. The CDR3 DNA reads TGTGCCAGCAGTTTAGGGGGGTCTGGGAGCTCCTACAATGAGCAGTTCTTC. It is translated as CASSLGGSGSSYNEQFF.

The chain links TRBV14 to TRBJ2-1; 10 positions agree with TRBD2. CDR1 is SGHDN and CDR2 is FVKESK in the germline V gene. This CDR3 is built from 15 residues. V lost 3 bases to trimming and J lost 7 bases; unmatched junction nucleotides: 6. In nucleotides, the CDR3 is TGTGCCAGCAGCCACGGACTAGCGGCAATAAATGAGCAGTTCTTC. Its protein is CASSHGLAAINEQFF.

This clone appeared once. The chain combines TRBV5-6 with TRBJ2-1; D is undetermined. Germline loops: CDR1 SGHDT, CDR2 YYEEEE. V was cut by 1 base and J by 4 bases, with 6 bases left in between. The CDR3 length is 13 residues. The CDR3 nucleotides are TGTGCCAGCAGCTTGCGGGCTTACAATGAGCAGTTCTTC. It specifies CASSLRAYNEQFF.

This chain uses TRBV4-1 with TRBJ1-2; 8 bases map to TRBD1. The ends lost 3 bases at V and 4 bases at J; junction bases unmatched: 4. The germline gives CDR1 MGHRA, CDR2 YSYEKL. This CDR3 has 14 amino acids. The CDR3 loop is CASSHRTGPYGYTF. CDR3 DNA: TGCGCCAGCAGCCACCGGACAGGGCCCTATGGCTACACCTTC.

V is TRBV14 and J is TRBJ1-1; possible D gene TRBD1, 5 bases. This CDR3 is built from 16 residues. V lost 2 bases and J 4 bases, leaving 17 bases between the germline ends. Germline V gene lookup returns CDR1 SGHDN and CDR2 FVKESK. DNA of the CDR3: TGTGCCAGCAGCCAAAACCATCTTGGGGGGTCCACTGAAGCTTTCTTT. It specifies CASSQNHLGGSTEAFF.

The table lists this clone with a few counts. CDR3 region: CASSLHLYEKLFF. CDR3 nucleotides: TGTGCCAGCAGTTTACACCTGTATGAAAAACTGTTTTTT. The gene calls are TRBV27 and TRBJ1-4; the D is unclear. Trimming removed 2 bases at V and 6 bases at J, with 7 bases between. The CDR3 is 13 amino acids. CDR1 and CDR2 from the germline V gene are MNHEY and SMNVEV (reference sequence).

In DNA form, the CDR3 reads TGTGCCAGCAGGAGCGACTCCTACGAGCAGTACTTC. Amino acid sequence: CASRSDSYEQYF. This chain joins TRBV6-6 and TRBJ2-7; D unclear. The length of the CDR3 is 12 residues. Between the trimmed V and J ends, which lost 6 bases and 0 bases, there was a span of 6 bases. Looked up from germline, CDR1 is MNHNY and CDR2 is SVGAGI (reference sequence).

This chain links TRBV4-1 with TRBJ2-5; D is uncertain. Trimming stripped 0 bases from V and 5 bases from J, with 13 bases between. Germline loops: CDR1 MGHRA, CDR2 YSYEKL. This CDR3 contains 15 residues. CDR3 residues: CASSQEGLVMETQYF. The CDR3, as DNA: TGCGCCAGCAGCCAAGAAGGATTGGTTATGGAGACCCAGTACTTC.

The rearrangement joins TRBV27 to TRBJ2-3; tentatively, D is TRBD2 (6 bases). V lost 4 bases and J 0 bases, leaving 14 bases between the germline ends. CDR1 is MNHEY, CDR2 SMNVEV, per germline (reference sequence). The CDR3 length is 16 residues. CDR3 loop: CASSSGAVYSTDTQYF. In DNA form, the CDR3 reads TGTGCCAGCAGTTCGGGAGCGGTATATAGCACAGATACGCAGTATTTT.

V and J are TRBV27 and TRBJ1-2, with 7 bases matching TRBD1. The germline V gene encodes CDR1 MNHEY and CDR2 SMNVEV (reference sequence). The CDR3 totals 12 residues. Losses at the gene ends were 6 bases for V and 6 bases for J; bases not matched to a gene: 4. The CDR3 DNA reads TGTGCCAGCAGATCAGGGGGGAATGGCTACACCTTC. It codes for CASRSGGNGYTF.

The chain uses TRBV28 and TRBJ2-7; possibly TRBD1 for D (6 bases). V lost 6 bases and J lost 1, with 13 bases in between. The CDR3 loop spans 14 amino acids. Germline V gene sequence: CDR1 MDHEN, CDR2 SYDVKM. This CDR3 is CASRRTGNSYEQYF. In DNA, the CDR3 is TGTGCCAGCAGACGTACAGGGAATTCCTACGAGCAGTACTTC.

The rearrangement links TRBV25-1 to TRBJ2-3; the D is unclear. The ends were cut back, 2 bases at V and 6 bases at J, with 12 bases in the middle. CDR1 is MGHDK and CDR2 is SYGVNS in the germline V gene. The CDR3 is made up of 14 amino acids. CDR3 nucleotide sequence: TGTGCCAGCAGTGAAAAATCACCTAGGGATACGCAGTATTTT. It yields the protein CASSEKSPRDTQYF. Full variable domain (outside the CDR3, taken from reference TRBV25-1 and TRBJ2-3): EADIYQTPRYLVIGTGKKITLECSQTMGHDKMYWYQQDPGMELHLIHYSYGVNSTEKGDLSSESTVSRIRTEHFPLTLESARPSHTSQYLCASSEKSPRDTQYFGPGTRLTVL.